Below, 31 T cell receptor beta chains from the same sample are listed, as sequenced in a study of beta chain features in type 1 diabetes. Reverse transcription of all isolated RNA meant that expressed TCRB transcripts were sequenced. Profiled with immunoSEQ multiplex PCR; TCRdb holds only in-frame clones, not every one. The sample contains approximately 250,000 clones, over 8.5% of which appear only once. Sequences were obtained from naive CD4+ T cells from blood. The receptor source for this set is a woman aged 18 to 35 in good health.

V usage is TRBV4-1 and J usage is TRBJ1-5; tentatively, D is TRBD1 (6 bases). CDR3 size: 15 residues. Germline V gene data show CDR1 as MGHRA and CDR2 as YSYEKL. Trimming removed 3 bases at V and 4 bases at J, with 13 bases between. The CDR3 region has the DNA TGCGCCAGCAGCCAGGCCGGGACACATAATCAGCCCCAGCATTTT. Translating it yields CASSQAGTHNQPQHF.

This clone has only a few counts. J is TRBJ2-1 and V is TRBV4-3; a possible D gene is TRBD2 (5 bases). The CDR3 spans 16 residues. Germline V gene lookup returns CDR1 LGHNA and CDR2 YSLEER. Deletions cut 0 bases from V and 8 bases from J, with 17 bases between. CDR3 region: CASSQEGLAVVDEQFF. The CDR3 DNA follows: TGCGCCAGCAGCCAAGAAGGGCTAGCAGTTGTCGATGAGCAGTTCTTC.

This clone was seen a handful of times. The CDR3 DNA follows: TGTGCCACCAGCACACAAAGGACAGGGGGAAACACCATATATTTT. It specifies CATSTQRTGGNTIYF. The V call is TRBV15, the J call TRBJ1-3; TRBD1 aligns across 8 bases. CDR1 and CDR2 (germline): LNHNV, YYDKDF (reference sequence). This CDR3 has 15 residues. The junction had 6 bases not matched to a gene; V was cut back by 4 bases and J by 4 bases.

This clone was seen a few times. The V and J genes are TRBV7-3 and TRBJ2-1; 7 bases agree with TRBD2. Looked up from germline, CDR1 is SGHTA and CDR2 is FQGTGA. Trimming took 10 bases from V and 6 from J; bases not matched to a gene: 9. The CDR3 consists of 13 residues. This CDR3 reads CATGASGTNEQFF. The DNA of the CDR3 is TGTGCCACCGGGGCTAGCGGTACCAATGAGCAGTTCTTC. The full variable domain, its missing parts supplied by reference TRBV7-3 and TRBJ2-1, is GAGVSQTPSNKVTEKGKYVELRCDPISGHTALYWYRQSLGQGPEFLIYFQGTGAADDSGLPNDRFFAVRPEGSVSTLKIQRTERGDSAVYLCATGASGTNEQFFGPGTRLTVL.

This clone was found a few times. The chain carries TRBV12-5 and TRBJ1-3, with 12 nucleotides matching TRBD1. V shed 5 bases, J shed 4 bases, and the junction held 6 bases outside the gene matches. The CDR3 is 16 residues long. CDR1 is LGHNT and CDR2 is FRNRAP in the germline V gene. For the CDR3, the DNA is TGTGCTAGTGGTACGAGGGACAGGGGGCGAGGAAACACCATATATTTT. Its protein product is CASGTRDRGRGNTIYF.

There are a few counts of this clone. This rearrangement joins TRBV6-1 to TRBJ2-1; 7 positions match TRBD2. Trimming took 3 bases from V and 9 from J; bases not matched to a gene: 8. This CDR3 spans 14 amino acids. Germline CDR1 MNHNS, CDR2 SASEGT. CDR3: CASSDLTSRAEQFF. CDR3 sequence (DNA): TGTGCCAGCAGTGACCTGACTAGCCGCGCTGAGCAGTTCTTC.

This clone was detected a few times. This chain connects TRBV21-1 to TRBJ2-5; whether TRBD2, the table's D call, matches the DNA was not checked. TRBV21-1 is given as a pseudogene. This CDR3 region has 14 residues. The CDR3 coding sequence is TGTGCCAGCAGCAATCCCCGGGGGGGAGAGACCCAGTACTTC. Protein sequence: CASSNPRGGETQYF.

This clone has just a few counts. This chain links TRBV5-1 with TRBJ1-1; D is possibly TRBD1 (6 bases). Between the trimmed V and J ends, which lost 4 bases and 7 bases, there was a span of 14 bases. CDR3 length equals 13 residues. CDR1 is SGHRS and CDR2 is YFSETQ in the germline V gene. The CDR3 spells CASSPQGRGEAFF. CDR3 in DNA: TGCGCCAGCAGCCCACAGGGAAGAGGTGAAGCTTTCTTT.

The V gene is TRBV5-4, the J gene TRBJ1-1, with unresolved D. The CDR3 runs to 13 residues. Germline V CDR1 and CDR2: SGHNT, YYREEE (reference sequence). The V gene lost 4 bases and the J gene lost 3 bases, with 10 bases spanning the gap. CDR3 sequence: CASSPQADTEAFF. CDR3 bases: TGTGCCAGCAGCCCCCAAGCGGACACTGAAGCTTTCTTT.

This chain connects TRBV5-1 to TRBJ2-5, with D hard to call. Trimming shortened V by 1 base and J by 5 bases, and 12 bases separated the two germline ends. Germline V CDR1 and CDR2: SGHRS, YFSETQ. The CDR3 sequence is 14 residues long. CDR3 nucleotides: TGCGCCAGCAGCTTGACCGGGTTTGGGGAGACCCAGTACTTC. This encodes CASSLTGFGETQYF.

This clone was seen a handful of times. J is TRBJ1-1 and V is TRBV6-5; 7 positions match TRBD1. Trimming at V came to 1 base and at J to 3 bases, leaving 8 bases not matched to a gene. The CDR3 runs 16 residues. Per germline, CDR1 MNHEY and CDR2 SVGAGI. DNA for the CDR3: TGTGCCAGCAGTTACTTGGACTTGGGACAGTACACTGAAGCTTTCTTT. As protein: CASSYLDLGQYTEAFF.

This clone has only a few counts. The J gene is TRBJ1-3, the V gene TRBV5-1; 7 positions agree with TRBD1. This CDR3 spans 18 amino acids. The germline V gene encodes CDR1 SGHRS and CDR2 YFSETQ. Trimming cost V 2 bases and J 0 bases; bases outside gene matches: 11. This CDR3 reads CASSLTSTGISSGNTIYF. The CDR3 coding sequence is TGCGCCAGCAGCTTAACTTCGACAGGGATCAGCTCTGGAAACACCATATATTTT.

This clone was counted only a few times. This chain links TRBV7-6 with TRBJ2-7, with 11 bases fitting TRBD1. Germline values: CDR1 SGHVS, CDR2 FNYEAQ. The CDR3 is 13 residues long. After removal of 1 base from V and 9 bases from J, the junction contained 2 bases not matched to a gene. The CDR3 protein is CASSLVGQGAQYF. The CDR3 DNA reads as TGTGCCAGCAGCTTAGTCGGACAGGGGGCGCAGTACTTC.

J is TRBJ1-2 and V is TRBV6-6; possible D gene TRBD1, 5 bases. Deletions cut 2 bases from V and 6 bases from J, with 16 bases between. CDR3 length equals 15 residues. Germline V gene data show CDR1 as MNHNY and CDR2 as SVGAGI (reference sequence). Here the CDR3 reads CASSYGQIKAHGYTF. Here the CDR3 DNA reads TGTGCCAGCAGTTACGGACAAATAAAAGCGCATGGCTACACCTTC.

The rearrangement joins TRBV19 to TRBJ1-2, with 7 bases aligning to TRBD1. Germline CDR1 reads LNHDA; CDR2 reads SQIVND (reference sequence). V gave up 6 bases and J gave up 2 bases; unmatched junction bases: 9. CDR3 length equals 15 residues. CDR3 coding DNA: TGTGCCAGTAGGGGCCCGGGACAGACGAACTATGGCTACACCTTC. Its translation: CASRGPGQTNYGYTF.

The V and J genes are TRBV5-1 and TRBJ2-3; 12 nucleotides match TRBD2. V trimming: 3 bases; J trimming: 3 bases; junction bases outside the gene matches: 8. The CDR3 extends over 17 amino acids. Germline CDR1 SGHRS, CDR2 YFSETQ. The chain's CDR3 is CASSSRLAGVETDTQYF. CDR3 sequence (DNA): TGCGCCAGCAGCTCGCGACTAGCGGGAGTAGAAACAGATACGCAGTATTTT.

The genes are TRBV5-4 and TRBJ2-5; 10 bases line up with TRBD1. The V and J ends lost 4 bases and 0 bases, in that order; junction bases with no gene match: 18. The CDR3 contains 20 residues. CDR1 and CDR2 from the germline V gene are SGHNT and YYREEE (reference sequence). CDR3 DNA sequence: TGTGCCAGCAGCGGTGGGACAGGGGCGAGGGAACGTTTGTACCAAGAGACCCAGTACTTC. This codes for CASSGGTGARERLYQETQYF.

The V gene is TRBV11-2, the J gene TRBJ1-2; D is unclear. This CDR3 spans 13 amino acids. V lost 5 bases, J lost 4 bases, and 11 bases lay in between. Germline V CDR1 and CDR2: SGHAT, FQNNGV. The CDR3 DNA reads TGTGCCAGCAGCCCGGGAGGAGGCTATGGCTACACCTTC. Its protein product is CASSPGGGYGYTF.

The chain carries TRBV11-1 and TRBJ2-1; 8 positions agree with TRBD2. V trimming: 5 bases; J trimming: 0 bases; junction bases outside the gene matches: 6. The CDR3 extends over 16 amino acids. Germline values: CDR1 SGHAT, CDR2 FQDESV (reference sequence). The CDR3: CASSPREGSSYNEQFF. The CDR3 nucleotides read TGTGCCAGCAGCCCTCGGGAGGGCAGCTCCTACAATGAGCAGTTCTTC.

The rearrangement links TRBV7-8 to TRBJ2-1; D is possibly TRBD2 (6 bases). The CDR3 totals 15 residues. From germline, CDR1 is SGHVS and CDR2 FQNEAQ. V was shortened by 4 bases and J by 4 bases, with 14 bases between the two germline ends. CDR3 sequence reads: CASSSSGTSYNEQFF. CDR3 bases: TGTGCCAGCAGCTCATCCGGGACTTCGTACAATGAGCAGTTCTTC.

This chain joins TRBV7-6 and TRBJ2-3; 9 bases agree with TRBD2. The germline V gene encodes CDR1 SGHVS and CDR2 FNYEAQ. V dropped 0 bases and J dropped 0; count of bases not matched to a gene: 1. This CDR3 comprises 16 residues. The DNA for the CDR3 is TGTGCCAGCAGCTTAGCGACTAGCGGCAGCACAGATACGCAGTATTTT. Residues: CASSLATSGSTDTQYF. The full variable domain, with the rest looked up from reference TRBV7-6 and TRBJ2-3, is GAGVSQSPRYKVTKRGQDVALRCDPISGHVSLYWYRQALGQGPEFLTYFNYEAQQDKSGLPNDRFSAERPEGSISTLTIQRTEQRDSAMYRCASSLATSGSTDTQYFGPGTRLTVL.

This chain connects TRBV30 to TRBJ2-3; the match to TRBD1 covers 7 bases. This CDR3 has 12 residues. Germline V gives CDR1 GTSNPN, CDR2 SVGIG (reference sequence). Trimming took 3 bases from V and 6 from J; bases not matched to a gene: 3. Here the CDR3 reads CAWSGQDDTQYF. CDR3 nucleotides: TGTGCCTGGAGCGGACAGGACGATACGCAGTATTTT.

The CDR3 region is CAWSPGQGVVGYTF. CDR3 in DNA: TGTGCCTGGAGCCCGGGACAGGGGGTGGTTGGCTACACCTTC. The V gene is TRBV30, the J gene TRBJ1-2; 11 nucleotides match TRBD1. Germline values: CDR1 GTSNPN, CDR2 SVGIG (reference sequence). The CDR3 is 14 residues long. J was trimmed by 7 bases and V by 3 bases; bases with no gene match: 7.

In this sample, this clone turned up a few times. As DNA, the CDR3 is TGTGCCAGCAGGGCCCGGGGGTTATTGCAGCCCCAGCATTTT. Protein sequence: CASRARGLLQPQHF. The chain is built from TRBV6-6 and TRBJ1-5, with D possibly TRBD1 on 5 matching bases. The germline CDR1 and CDR2 sequences are MNHNY and SVGAGI (reference sequence). V dropped 6 bases and J dropped 7 bases, with 16 bases sitting between them. This CDR3 is 14 amino acids long.

J is TRBJ2-2 and V is TRBV6-6, with 10 bases identical to TRBD2. Trimming took 2 bases from V and 6 from J; bases not matched to a gene: 3. Germline V gene data show CDR1 as MNHNY and CDR2 as SVGAGI (reference sequence). The CDR3 has 15 residues. The CDR3 DNA is TGTGCCAGCAGTTACGGACTAGCGGAAGCCGGGGAGCTGTTTTTT. Translation: CASSYGLAEAGELFF.

The rearrangement joins TRBV5-1 to TRBJ2-7; 7 bases are a match to TRBD1. The germline CDR1 and CDR2 sequences are SGHRS and YFSETQ. CDR3 size: 15 residues. The junction had 9 bases not matched to a gene; V was cut back by 0 bases and J by 6 bases. CDR3 bases: TGCGCCAGCAGCTTGGAAGGGGGCCCGATTCGCGAGCAGTACTTC. This encodes CASSLEGGPIREQYF.

V usage is TRBV18 and J usage is TRBJ2-7; TRBD1 matches at 9 bases. CDR3 size: 16 residues. V was clipped by 3 bases and J by 0 bases; unmatched bases: 6. Germline lookup yields CDR1 KGHSH and CDR2 LQKENI. The CDR3 spells CASSPAGQGFSYEQYF. The CDR3, as DNA: TGTGCCAGCTCACCTGCGGGACAGGGTTTCTCCTACGAGCAGTACTTC. Based on the CDR3 plus reference TRBV18 and TRBJ2-7, the full variable domain is NAGVMQNPRHLVRRRGQEARLRCSPMKGHSHVYWYRQLPEEGLKFMVYLQKENIIDESGMPKERFSAEFPKEGPSILRIQQVVRGDSAAYFCASSPAGQGFSYEQYFGPGTRLTVT.

The rearrangement uses TRBV30 and TRBJ2-3; 8 bases are a match to TRBD2. Trimming removed 0 bases from V and 5 bases from J; junction bases left unmatched: 4. This CDR3 contains 14 residues. Germline V gene data show CDR1 as GTSNPN and CDR2 as SVGIG (reference sequence). Here the CDR3 reads CAWSVRGGGDTQYF. As DNA, the CDR3 is TGTGCCTGGAGTGTACGGGGGGGCGGAGATACGCAGTATTTT.

This clone occurred a few times. Other DNA sequences in this sample translate to the same CDR3. This chain uses TRBV19 with TRBJ1-5, with unresolved D. The CDR3 runs 14 residues. Looked up from germline, CDR1 is LNHDA and CDR2 is SQIVND (reference sequence). The V end lost 3 bases, the J end lost 0 bases, and 6 bases lay between the germline ends. The CDR3 here is CASSISVSNQPQHF. The CDR3 region has the DNA TGTGCCAGTAGTATCTCGGTTAGCAATCAGCCCCAGCATTTT.

The chain links TRBV18 to TRBJ2-2, with D perhaps TRBD2 (5 bases). Looked up from germline, CDR1 is KGHSH and CDR2 is LQKENI. The length of the CDR3 is 16 residues. V dropped 1 base and J dropped 7 bases, with 16 bases sitting between them. The CDR3 region is CASSPQVPVGDGELFF. CDR3 DNA sequence: TGTGCCAGCTCACCACAGGTCCCGGTCGGGGACGGGGAGCTGTTTTTT. Full variable domain (rest looked up from reference TRBV18 and TRBJ2-2): NAGVMQNPRHLVRRRGQEARLRCSPMKGHSHVYWYRQLPEEGLKFMVYLQKENIIDESGMPKERFSAEFPKEGPSILRIQQVVRGDSAAYFCASSPQVPVGDGELFFGEGSRLTVL.

This clone has more than one count but fewer than ten. The chain links TRBV29-1 to TRBJ2-5; the match to TRBD1 covers 7 bases. The J call could be wrong; TRBJ2-7 is a better fit for the DNA end. This CDR3 is 12 amino acids long. Germline V lookup: CDR1 SQVTM, CDR2 ANQGSEA. This CDR3 is CSASERDSEQYF. The CDR3 bases are TGCAGCGCCTCAGAAAGGGACAGCGAGCAGTACTTC.